A selection of T cell receptor beta chains follows, all from one sample in a study of blood T cell repertoires in COVID-19. TCRdb's copy holds only in-frame clones and misses some; the assay was immunoSEQ multiplex PCR. The table has under 150,000 clones, 75% to 80% seen once. Input material: peripheral blood. The receptors were gathered from a woman in her forties or fifties with active or convalescent COVID-19. The CDR3 runs from the conserved cysteine through the conserved F or W. The D gene is left open where the match is weak. Part of the rows lack a size; the others show once, few, many or a class for expanded clones.

>TRBV5-1|TRBD1|TRBJ1-4|NA
CASSPGTGDEKLFF
TGCGCCAGCAGCCCCGGGACAGGGGATGAAAAACTGTTTTTT
>TRBV19|TRBD1|TRBJ1-4|NA
CASSRRDRDTTNEKLFF
TGTGCCAGTAGTCGGCGGGACAGAGATACAACTAATGAAAAACTGTTTTTT
>TRBV5-1|TRBD2|TRBJ2-3|NA
CASSWRASGEGDTQYF
TGCGCCAGCAGCTGGAGGGCTAGCGGGGAGGGAGATACGCAGTATTTT
>TRBV28|NA|TRBJ1-1|NA
CASTPGRWGTEAFF
TGTGCCAGCACCCCTGGGAGGTGGGGCACTGAAGCTTTCTTT
>TRBV2|TRBD1|TRBJ1-2|NA
CASSEGRDRAGYTF
TGTGCCAGCAGTGAAGGGCGGGACAGGGCTGGCTACACCTTC
>TRBV3-1/TRBV3-2|NA|TRBJ1-2|NA
CASSPGMMGGGYTF
TGTGCCAGCAGTCCAGGGATGATGGGAGGGGGCTACACCTTC
>TRBV3-1/TRBV3-2|NA|TRBJ2-7|NA
CASSPGAGEQYF
TGTGCCAGCAGTCCAGGTGCGGGCGAGCAGTACTTC
>TRBV27|NA|TRBJ2-1|few
CASSYPTADNNEQFF
TGTGCCAGCAGTTACCCGACAGCCGATAACAATGAGCAGTTCTTC
>TRBV6-6|NA|TRBJ1-2|NA
CASSPIQGTNYGYTF
TGTGCCAGCAGCCCAATACAGGGTACGAACTATGGCTACACCTTC
>TRBV30|NA|TRBJ1-3|NA
CAWRRDTFSGNTIYF
TGTGCCTGGAGACGGGACACCTTCTCTGGAAACACCATATATTTT
>TRBV6-4|TRBD2|TRBJ2-1|once
CASSVASGRNEQFF
TGTGCCAGCAGTGTCGCTAGCGGGAGGAATGAGCAGTTCTTC
>TRBV3-1/TRBV3-2|TRBD2|TRBJ2-7|NA
CASSHGLAGSYEQYF
TGTGCCAGCAGCCATGGACTAGCGGGTTCCTACGAGCAGTACTTC
>TRBV19|TRBD1|TRBJ1-1|NA
CASTTDRGTEAFF
TGTGCCAGTACGACGGACAGGGGCACTGAAGCTTTCTTT
>TRBV29-1|TRBD1|TRBJ1-1|NA
CSVDSGQGVLEAFF
TGCAGCGTTGACTCAGGGCAGGGGGTTTTAGAAGCTTTCTTT
>TRBV4-3|NA|TRBJ2-1|NA
CASSQEFGGGLYNEQFF
TGCGCCAGCAGCCAAGAGTTCGGCGGGGGCCTCTACAATGAGCAGTTCTTC
>TRBV5-6|NA|TRBJ2-3|NA
CASNSDSTDTQYF
TGTGCCAGCAATTCGGACTCCACAGATACGCAGTATTTT
>TRBV12-3/TRBV12-4|TRBD1|TRBJ1-1|NA
CASSIRDSGAFF
TGTGCCAGCAGCATCCGGGACAGCGGAGCTTTCTTT
>TRBV6-5|TRBD1|TRBJ1-3|NA
CASSYGTVDSGNTIYF
TGTGCCAGCAGTTACGGGACAGTCGACTCTGGAAACACCATATATTTT
>TRBV5-6|TRBD1|TRBJ1-3|NA
CASSLDRGRRNTIYF
TGTGCCAGCAGCTTGGACAGGGGGCGTAGAAACACCATATATTTT
>TRBV5-6|TRBD2|TRBJ2-5|NA
CASSLVGTSGGAETQYF
TGTGCCAGCAGCTTGGTCGGGACTAGCGGGGGGGCCGAGACCCAGTACTTC
>TRBV20-1|NA|TRBJ2-7|NA
CSASAEGVSYEQYF
TGCAGTGCTAGTGCGGAGGGCGTCTCCTACGAGCAGTACTTC
>TRBV4-3|NA|TRBJ1-2|NA
CASSQDWEGGFSYGYTF
TGCGCCAGCAGCCAAGATTGGGAAGGGGGATTTTCCTATGGCTACACCTTC
>TRBV5-4|TRBD1|TRBJ1-1|NA
CASSLASQGANTEAFF
TGTGCCAGCAGCTTGGCCTCTCAGGGGGCAAACACTGAAGCTTTCTTT
>TRBV6-1|TRBD2|TRBJ2-3|NA
CASSGGTSGTADTQYF
TGTGCCAGCAGTGGAGGGACTAGCGGGACTGCAGATACGCAGTATTTT
>TRBV27|TRBD2|TRBJ2-7|NA
CASRLQLAGGYEQYF
TGTGCCAGCAGGCTCCAACTAGCGGGCGGCTACGAGCAGTACTTC